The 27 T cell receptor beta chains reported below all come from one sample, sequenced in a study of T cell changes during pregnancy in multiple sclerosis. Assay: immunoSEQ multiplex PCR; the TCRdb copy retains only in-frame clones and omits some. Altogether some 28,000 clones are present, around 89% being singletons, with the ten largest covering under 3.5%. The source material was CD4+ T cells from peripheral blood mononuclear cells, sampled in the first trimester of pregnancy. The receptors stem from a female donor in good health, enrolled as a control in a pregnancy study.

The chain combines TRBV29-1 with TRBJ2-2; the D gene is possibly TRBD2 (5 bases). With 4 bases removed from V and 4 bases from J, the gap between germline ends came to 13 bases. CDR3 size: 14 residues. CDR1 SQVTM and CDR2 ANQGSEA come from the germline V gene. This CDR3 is CSVGYGVGTGELFF. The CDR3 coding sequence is TGCAGCGTTGGGTACGGGGTTGGCACCGGGGAGCTGTTTTTT.

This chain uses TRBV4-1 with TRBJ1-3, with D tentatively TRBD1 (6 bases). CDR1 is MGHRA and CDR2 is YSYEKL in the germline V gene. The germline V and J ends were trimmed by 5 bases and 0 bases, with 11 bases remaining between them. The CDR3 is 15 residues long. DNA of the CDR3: TGCGCCAGCAGCACGGGACATCGCTCTGGAAACACCATATATTTT. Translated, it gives CASSTGHRSGNTIYF.

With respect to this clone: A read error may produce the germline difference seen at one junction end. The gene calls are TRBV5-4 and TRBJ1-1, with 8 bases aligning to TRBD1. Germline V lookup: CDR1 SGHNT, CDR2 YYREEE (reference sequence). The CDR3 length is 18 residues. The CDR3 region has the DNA TGTGCCAGCAGAGTGAGCACCTCAGGGGGCGGGTTGAACGCTGAAGCTTTCTTT. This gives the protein CASRVSTSGGGLNAEAFF. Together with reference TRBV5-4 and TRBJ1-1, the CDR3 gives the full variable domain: ETGVTQSPTHLIKTRGQQVTLRCSSQSGHNTVSWYQQALGQGPQFIFQYYREEENGRGNFPPRFSGLQFPNYSSELNVNALELDDSALYLCASRVSTSGGGLNAEAFFGQGTRLTVV.

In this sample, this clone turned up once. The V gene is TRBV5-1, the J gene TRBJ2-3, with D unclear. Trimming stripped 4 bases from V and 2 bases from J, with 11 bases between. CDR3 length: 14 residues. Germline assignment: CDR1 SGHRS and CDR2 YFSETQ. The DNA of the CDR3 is TGCGCCAGCAGCCAAACAGCTTCCACAGATACGCAGTATTTT. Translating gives CASSQTASTDTQYF.

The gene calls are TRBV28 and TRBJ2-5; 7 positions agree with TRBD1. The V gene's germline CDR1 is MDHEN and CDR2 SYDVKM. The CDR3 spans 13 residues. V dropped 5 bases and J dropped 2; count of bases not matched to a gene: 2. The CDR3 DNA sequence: TGTGCCAGCAGTCCGGGACAGCAAGAGACCCAGTACTTC. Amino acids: CASSPGQQETQYF.

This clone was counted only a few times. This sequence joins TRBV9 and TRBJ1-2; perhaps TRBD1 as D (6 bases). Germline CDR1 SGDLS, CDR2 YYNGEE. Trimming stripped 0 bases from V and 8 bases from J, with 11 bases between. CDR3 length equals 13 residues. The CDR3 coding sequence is TGTGCCAGCAGCGTAGAGTCAGGGGCCGGCTACACCTTC. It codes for CASSVESGAGYTF.

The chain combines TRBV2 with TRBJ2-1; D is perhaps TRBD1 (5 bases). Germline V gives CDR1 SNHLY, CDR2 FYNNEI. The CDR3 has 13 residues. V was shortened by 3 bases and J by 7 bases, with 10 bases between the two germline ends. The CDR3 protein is CASSEGLVNEQFF. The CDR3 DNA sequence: TGTGCCAGCAGTGAGGGGCTAGTAAATGAGCAGTTCTTC.

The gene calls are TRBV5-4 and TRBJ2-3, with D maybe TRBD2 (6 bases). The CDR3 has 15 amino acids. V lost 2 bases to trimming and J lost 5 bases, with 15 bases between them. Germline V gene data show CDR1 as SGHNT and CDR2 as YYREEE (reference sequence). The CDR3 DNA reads TGTGCCAGCAGCTTCGGGGGAAATGGGAAAGATACGCAGTATTTT. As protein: CASSFGGNGKDTQYF.

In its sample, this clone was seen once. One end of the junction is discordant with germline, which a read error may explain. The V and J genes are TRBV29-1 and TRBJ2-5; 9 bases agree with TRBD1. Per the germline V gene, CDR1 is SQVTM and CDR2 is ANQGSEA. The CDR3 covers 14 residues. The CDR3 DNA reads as TGCAGCGTCGAAGGGACAGGGAGGACCGAGACCCAGTACTTC. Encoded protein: CSVEGTGRTETQYF.

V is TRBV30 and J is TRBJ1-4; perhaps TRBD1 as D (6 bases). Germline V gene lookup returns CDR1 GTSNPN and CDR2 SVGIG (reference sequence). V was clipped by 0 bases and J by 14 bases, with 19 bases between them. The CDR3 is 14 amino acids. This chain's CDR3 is CAWSVGRPRGGLFF. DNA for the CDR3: TGTGCCTGGAGTGTAGGACGGCCTAGGGGGGGTCTGTTTTTT.

The CDR3 loop is CAWKGLAYEQYF. Here the CDR3 DNA reads TGTGCCTGGAAGGGACTAGCCTACGAGCAGTACTTC. The chain joins TRBV30 to TRBJ2-7, with 8 bases fitting TRBD2. Germline CDR1 reads GTSNPN; CDR2 reads SVGIG (reference sequence). CDR3 length: 12 residues. V was clipped by 4 bases and J by 2 bases; unmatched bases: 1.

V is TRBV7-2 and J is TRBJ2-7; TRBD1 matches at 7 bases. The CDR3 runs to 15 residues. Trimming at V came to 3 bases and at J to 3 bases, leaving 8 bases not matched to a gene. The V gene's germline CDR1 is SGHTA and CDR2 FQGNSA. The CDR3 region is CASSLSTGTIYEQYF. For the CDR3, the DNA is TGTGCCAGCAGCTTGTCGACAGGGACCATCTACGAGCAGTACTTC.

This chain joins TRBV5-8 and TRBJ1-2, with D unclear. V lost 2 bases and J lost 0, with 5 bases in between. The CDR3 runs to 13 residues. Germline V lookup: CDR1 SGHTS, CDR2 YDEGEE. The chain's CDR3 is CASSFSSNYGYTF. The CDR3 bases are TGTGCCAGCAGCTTTTCCTCTAACTATGGCTACACCTTC.

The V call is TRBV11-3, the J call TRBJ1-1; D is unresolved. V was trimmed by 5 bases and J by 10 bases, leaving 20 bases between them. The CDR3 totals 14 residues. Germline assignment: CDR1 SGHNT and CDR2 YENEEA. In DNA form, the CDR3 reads TGTGCCAGCAGCGTTGGACTGGAGGGCCCCGCAGCTTTCTTT. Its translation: CASSVGLEGPAAFF.

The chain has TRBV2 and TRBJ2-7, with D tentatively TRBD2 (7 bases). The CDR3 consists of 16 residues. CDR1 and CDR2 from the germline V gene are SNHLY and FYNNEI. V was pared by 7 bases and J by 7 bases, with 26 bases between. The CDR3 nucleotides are TGTGCCAGCATGCGAACAGGGAACGGCGCGGGGGATGAGCAGTACTTC. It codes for CASMRTGNGAGDEQYF.

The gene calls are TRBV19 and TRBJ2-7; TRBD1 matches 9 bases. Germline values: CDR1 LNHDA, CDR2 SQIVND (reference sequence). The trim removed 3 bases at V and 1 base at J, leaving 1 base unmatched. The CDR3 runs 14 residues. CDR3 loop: CASSMGTGSYEQYF. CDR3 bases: TGTGCCAGTAGTATGGGGACAGGGTCCTACGAGCAGTACTTC.

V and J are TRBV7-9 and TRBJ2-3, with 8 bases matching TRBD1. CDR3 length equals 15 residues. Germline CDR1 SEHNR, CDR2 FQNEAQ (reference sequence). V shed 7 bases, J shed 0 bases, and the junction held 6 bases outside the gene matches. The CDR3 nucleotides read TGTGCCAGCACCCATCAGGGGGCCAGCACAGATACGCAGTATTTT. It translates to CASTHQGASTDTQYF. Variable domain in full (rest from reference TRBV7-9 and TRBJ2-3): DTGVSQNPRHKITKRGQNVTFRCDPISEHNRLYWYRQTLGQGPEFLTYFQNEAQLEKSRLLSDRFSAERPKGSFSTLEIQRTEQGDSAMYLCASTHQGASTDTQYFGPGTRLTVL.

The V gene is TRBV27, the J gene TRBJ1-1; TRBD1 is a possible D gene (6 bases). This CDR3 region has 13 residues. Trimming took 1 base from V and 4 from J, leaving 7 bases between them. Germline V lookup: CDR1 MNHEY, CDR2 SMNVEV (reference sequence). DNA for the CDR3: TGTGCCAGCAGTTTATACAGGGCCACTGAAGCTTTCTTT. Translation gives CASSLYRATEAFF.

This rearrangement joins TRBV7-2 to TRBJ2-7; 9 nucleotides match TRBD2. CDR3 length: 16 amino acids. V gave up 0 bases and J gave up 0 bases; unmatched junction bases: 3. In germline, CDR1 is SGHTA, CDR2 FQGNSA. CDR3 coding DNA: TGTGCCAGCAGCTTAGCTTCGGGACTAGCCTCCTACGAGCAGTACTTC. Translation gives CASSLASGLASYEQYF.

Here the CDR3 DNA reads TGTGCCAGCGGACTGACTAGCAGTGGCACAGATACGCAGTATTTT. Its translation is CASGLTSSGTDTQYF. J is TRBJ2-3 and V is TRBV28; TRBD2 matches at 7 bases. The CDR3 spans 15 residues. The germline V gene has CDR1 MDHEN and CDR2 SYDVKM. J lost 1 base, V lost 8 bases, and 9 bases had no gene match.

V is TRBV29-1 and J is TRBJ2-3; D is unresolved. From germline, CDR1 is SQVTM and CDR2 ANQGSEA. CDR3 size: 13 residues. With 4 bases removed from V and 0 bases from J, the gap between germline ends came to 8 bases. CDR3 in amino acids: CSVVYTSTDTQYF. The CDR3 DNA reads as TGCAGCGTTGTTTATACTAGCACAGATACGCAGTATTTT.

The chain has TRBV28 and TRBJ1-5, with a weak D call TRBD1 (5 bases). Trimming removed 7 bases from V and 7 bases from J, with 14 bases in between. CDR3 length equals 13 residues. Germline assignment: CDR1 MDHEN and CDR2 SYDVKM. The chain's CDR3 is CASTGGVHQPQHF. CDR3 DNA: TGTGCCAGCACCGGAGGGGTGCACCAGCCCCAGCATTTT. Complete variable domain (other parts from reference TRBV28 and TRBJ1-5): DVKVTQSSRYLVKRTGEKVFLECVQDMDHENMFWYRQDPGLGLRLIYFSYDVKMKEKGDIPEGYSVSREKKERFSLILESASTNQTSMYLCASTGGVHQPQHFGDGTRLSIL.

CDR3 residues: CASSAIHPRPLTTTSSYNEQFF. In DNA form, the CDR3 reads TGTGCCAGCAGTGCCATTCACCCTCGCCCCCTAACTACCACGAGCTCCTACAATGAGCAGTTCTTC. The gene calls are TRBV28 and TRBJ2-1, with D hard to call. V was pared by 5 bases and J by 0 bases, with 32 bases between. The germline V gene has CDR1 MDHEN and CDR2 SYDVKM. This CDR3 has 22 residues.

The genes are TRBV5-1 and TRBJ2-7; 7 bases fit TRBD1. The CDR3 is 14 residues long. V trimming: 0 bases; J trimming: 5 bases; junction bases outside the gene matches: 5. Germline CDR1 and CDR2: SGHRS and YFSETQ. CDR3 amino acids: CASSLGDSRHEQYF. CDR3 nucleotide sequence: TGCGCCAGCAGCTTGGGGGACAGCCGCCACGAGCAGTACTTC.

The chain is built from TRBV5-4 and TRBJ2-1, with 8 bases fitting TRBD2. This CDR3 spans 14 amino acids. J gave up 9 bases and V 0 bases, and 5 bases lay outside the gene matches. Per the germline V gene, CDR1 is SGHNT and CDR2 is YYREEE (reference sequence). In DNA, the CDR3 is TGTGCCAGCAGCTTGGGAAGGACTAGCATTGAGCAGTTCTTC. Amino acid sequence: CASSLGRTSIEQFF.

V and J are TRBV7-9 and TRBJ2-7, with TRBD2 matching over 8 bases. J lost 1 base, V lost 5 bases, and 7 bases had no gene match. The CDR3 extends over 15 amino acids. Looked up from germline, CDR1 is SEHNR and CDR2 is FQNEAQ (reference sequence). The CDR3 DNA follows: TGTGCCAGCAGCCGGGAGGGTTTTCTATCCTACGAGCAGTACTTC. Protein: CASSREGFLSYEQYF.

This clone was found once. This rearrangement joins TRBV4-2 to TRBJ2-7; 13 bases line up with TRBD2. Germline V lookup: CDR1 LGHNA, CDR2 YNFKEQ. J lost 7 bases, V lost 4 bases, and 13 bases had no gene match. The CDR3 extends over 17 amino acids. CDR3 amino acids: CASSPHNGLAGAREQYF. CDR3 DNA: TGTGCCAGCAGCCCCCATAATGGACTAGCGGGAGCGAGAGAGCAGTACTTC.